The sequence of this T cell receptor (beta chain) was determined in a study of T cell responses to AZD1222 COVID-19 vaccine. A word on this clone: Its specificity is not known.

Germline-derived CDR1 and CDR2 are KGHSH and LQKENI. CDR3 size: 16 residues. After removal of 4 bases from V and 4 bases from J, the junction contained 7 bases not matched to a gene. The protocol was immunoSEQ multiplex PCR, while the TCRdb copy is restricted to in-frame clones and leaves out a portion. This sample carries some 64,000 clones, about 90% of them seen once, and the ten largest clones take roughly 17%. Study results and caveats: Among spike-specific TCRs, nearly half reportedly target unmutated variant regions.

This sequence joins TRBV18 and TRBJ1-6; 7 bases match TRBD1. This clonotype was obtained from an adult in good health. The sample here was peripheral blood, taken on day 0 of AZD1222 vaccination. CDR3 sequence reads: CASSQPSGGYNSPLHF. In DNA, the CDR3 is TGTGCCAGCTCACAACCGTCAGGGGGATATAATTCACCCCTCCACTTT.